The rows below give T cell receptor beta chains drawn from one sample of a study of shared clonotypes between healthy human individuals. Only in-frame clones appear in the TCRdb table, and some are missing; sequencing was by immunoSEQ multiplex PCR. The table has more than 400,000 clones, around 73% seen once; the top ten hold 12%. The sequenced material came from PBMCs. The receptors stem from a woman aged 40 to 55 in good health. Some clones in this sample may be carry-over from other donors' samples. CDR3s include the opening cysteine and the closing phenylalanine or tryptophan. Each record gives: D gene, clone size, J gene, V gene, CDR3 protein, CDR3 DNA. A D gene is named only where the DNA matches it firmly. Where a row states a size, it is once, few, many or the class of an expanded clone; other rows omit it.

d_call: .; clone_size: .; j_call: TRBJ2-4; v_call: TRBV28; cdr3_aa: CASSGSFLPRRAIAKNIQYF; cdr3_nt: TGTGCCAGCAGCGGCTCGTTCTTGCCCCGCCGTGCCATAGCCAAAAACATTCAGTACTTC
d_call: .; clone_size: .; j_call: TRBJ2-2; v_call: TRBV7-6; cdr3_aa: CASRVKTGQDTGELFF; cdr3_nt: TGTGCCAGCAGGGTAAAAACAGGGCAGGACACCGGGGAGCTGTTTTTT
d_call: .; clone_size: .; j_call: TRBJ2-3; v_call: TRBV4-3; cdr3_aa: CASSQDPTDTQYF; cdr3_nt: TGCGCCAGCAGCCAAGACCCCACAGATACGCAGTATTTT
d_call: TRBD1; clone_size: .; j_call: TRBJ2-3; v_call: TRBV6-1; cdr3_aa: CASSETRDRGDTQYF; cdr3_nt: TGTGCCAGCAGTGAAACCAGGGACAGGGGTGATACGCAGTATTTT
d_call: .; clone_size: .; j_call: TRBJ1-1; v_call: TRBV7-8; cdr3_aa: CASSLGATLNTEAFF; cdr3_nt: TGTGCCAGCAGTCTTGGTGCGACCCTGAACACTGAAGCTTTCTTT
d_call: .; clone_size: .; j_call: TRBJ2-1; v_call: TRBV1; cdr3_aa: CTSSQDPNSRGRFF; cdr3_nt: TGCACCAGCAGCCAAGATCCAAACAGCCGGGGCAGGTTCTTC
d_call: .; clone_size: .; j_call: TRBJ1-1; v_call: TRBV18; cdr3_aa: CASSFSHSRTPEAFF; cdr3_nt: TGTGCCAGCTCATTCAGTCACAGCCGAACCCCAGAAGCTTTCTTT
d_call: .; clone_size: .; j_call: TRBJ1-1; v_call: TRBV10-3; cdr3_aa: CAIDGRDGTEAFF; cdr3_nt: TGTGCCATCGACGGGAGGGATGGAACTGAAGCTTTCTTT
d_call: .; clone_size: .; j_call: TRBJ1-1; v_call: TRBV4-1; cdr3_aa: CASSQSPAGTANTEAFF; cdr3_nt: TGCGCCAGCAGCCAATCGCCCGCCGGGACGGCCAACACTGAAGCTTTCTTT
d_call: TRBD1; clone_size: .; j_call: TRBJ1-4; v_call: TRBV5-1; cdr3_aa: CASSLEQGTNEKLFF; cdr3_nt: TGCGCCAGCAGCTTGGAACAGGGGACCAACGAAAAACTGTTTTTT
d_call: TRBD2; clone_size: .; j_call: TRBJ2-3; v_call: TRBV7-6; cdr3_aa: CASSSYGLAGNTDTQYF; cdr3_nt: TGTGCCAGCAGCTCGTACGGACTAGCGGGAAACACAGATACGCAGTATTTT
d_call: TRBD1; clone_size: .; j_call: TRBJ2-5; v_call: TRBV19; cdr3_aa: CASRDRAQETQYF; cdr3_nt: TGTGCCAGTAGGGACAGGGCCCAAGAGACCCAGTACTTC
d_call: TRBD1; clone_size: .; j_call: TRBJ1-1; v_call: TRBV6-5; cdr3_aa: CASSPPGGGTEAFF; cdr3_nt: TGTGCCAGCAGTCCCCCAGGGGGGGGCACTGAAGCTTTCTTT
d_call: .; clone_size: .; j_call: TRBJ2-7; v_call: TRBV9; cdr3_aa: CASSPQRQSPSYEQYF; cdr3_nt: TGTGCCAGCAGCCCACAAAGACAGTCCCCCTCCTACGAGCAGTACTTC
d_call: TRBD1; clone_size: .; j_call: TRBJ2-3; v_call: TRBV7-6; cdr3_aa: CASSSARTGDSDTQYF; cdr3_nt: TGTGCCAGCAGCAGTGCAAGGACAGGGGACTCAGATACGCAGTATTTT
d_call: .; clone_size: .; j_call: TRBJ2-2; v_call: TRBV5-1; cdr3_aa: CASIDRNTGELFF; cdr3_nt: TGCGCCAGTATCGACAGGAACACCGGGGAGCTGTTTTTT
d_call: .; clone_size: .; j_call: TRBJ2-7; v_call: TRBV7-2; cdr3_aa: CASSLVGETEQYF; cdr3_nt: TGTGCCAGCAGCTTAGTGGGCGAGACCGAGCAGTACTTC
d_call: TRBD1; clone_size: once; j_call: TRBJ2-1; v_call: TRBV7-2; cdr3_aa: CASSSGQAPRNEQFF; cdr3_nt: TGTGCCAGCAGCTCTGGACAGGCGCCCCGCAATGAGCAGTTCTTC
d_call: .; clone_size: .; j_call: TRBJ2-7; v_call: TRBV5-8; cdr3_aa: CASSLAIAANEQYF; cdr3_nt: TGTGCCAGCAGCTTGGCGATAGCGGCAAACGAGCAGTACTTC
d_call: TRBD2; clone_size: .; j_call: TRBJ2-1; v_call: TRBV9; cdr3_aa: CASSVLSGSLSYNEQFF; cdr3_nt: TGTGCCAGCAGCGTCTTAAGCGGGAGTTTATCCTACAATGAGCAGTTCTTC
d_call: TRBD2; clone_size: .; j_call: TRBJ2-7; v_call: TRBV9; cdr3_aa: CASSPGTSSAEQYF; cdr3_nt: TGTGCCAGCAGCCCCGGGACTAGTTCGGCCGAGCAGTACTTC
d_call: TRBD2; clone_size: .; j_call: TRBJ2-4; v_call: TRBV6-5; cdr3_aa: CASSYSHTSGQNIQYF; cdr3_nt: TGTGCCAGCAGTTACTCCCACACTAGCGGACAAAACATTCAGTACTTC
d_call: .; clone_size: .; j_call: TRBJ1-5; v_call: TRBV6-6; cdr3_aa: CASSYGQGFDQPQHF; cdr3_nt: TGTGCCAGCAGTTACGGGCAGGGGTTCGATCAGCCCCAGCATTTT
d_call: .; clone_size: .; j_call: TRBJ1-2; v_call: TRBV29-1; cdr3_aa: CSVDRAPGRGYTF; cdr3_nt: TGCAGCGTTGATAGAGCCCCAGGCAGGGGCTACACCTTC
d_call: .; clone_size: few; j_call: TRBJ1-1; v_call: TRBV28; cdr3_aa: CASSSGGILAGEAFF; cdr3_nt: TGTGCCAGCAGTTCTGGGGGCATATTGGCTGGGGAAGCTTTCTTT
d_call: .; clone_size: .; j_call: TRBJ1-2; v_call: TRBV5-1; cdr3_aa: CASSLSFGGRFEGYTF; cdr3_nt: TGCGCCAGCAGCTTGAGTTTCGGGGGGCGGTTCGAGGGCTACACCTTC
d_call: TRBD2; clone_size: .; j_call: TRBJ2-1; v_call: TRBV7-6; cdr3_aa: CASREVAGAYNEQFF; cdr3_nt: TGTGCCAGCAGGGAGGTAGCGGGAGCCTACAATGAGCAGTTCTTC
d_call: TRBD2; clone_size: .; j_call: TRBJ2-1; v_call: TRBV5-4; cdr3_aa: CASSFVLAVNNEQFF; cdr3_nt: TGTGCCAGCAGCTTTGTTCTAGCGGTTAACAATGAGCAGTTCTTC
d_call: .; clone_size: .; j_call: TRBJ2-7; v_call: TRBV10-1; cdr3_aa: CASSESALGRVCSYEQYF; cdr3_nt: TGCGCCAGCAGTGAGTCGGCGCTAGGCAGGGTCTGTTCCTACGAGCAGTACTTC
d_call: .; clone_size: .; j_call: TRBJ2-6; v_call: TRBV10-3; cdr3_aa: CAISESQMGTGANVLTF; cdr3_nt: TGTGCCATCAGTGAGTCGCAAATGGGCACTGGGGCCAACGTCCTGACTTTC
d_call: .; clone_size: few; j_call: TRBJ1-5; v_call: TRBV27; cdr3_aa: CASGRFSNQPQHF; cdr3_nt: TGTGCCAGCGGACGGTTTAGCAATCAGCCCCAGCATTTT
d_call: .; clone_size: .; j_call: TRBJ1-2; v_call: TRBV5-1; cdr3_aa: CASSLDTANYGYTF; cdr3_nt: TGCGCCAGCAGCTTGGACACAGCTAACTATGGCTACACCTTC
d_call: .; clone_size: .; j_call: TRBJ2-1; v_call: TRBV5-1; cdr3_aa: CASSLDGDYNEQFF; cdr3_nt: TGCGCCAGCAGCTTGGATGGAGACTACAATGAGCAGTTCTTC
d_call: TRBD1; clone_size: .; j_call: TRBJ1-1; v_call: TRBV18; cdr3_aa: CASSPPRGLLNTEAFF; cdr3_nt: TGTGCCAGCTCACCACCCAGGGGGCTTCTTAACACTGAAGCTTTCTTT
d_call: .; clone_size: .; j_call: TRBJ2-3; v_call: TRBV5-4; cdr3_aa: CASSLAGTDTQYF; cdr3_nt: TGTGCCAGCAGCTTGGCTGGCACAGATACGCAGTATTTT
d_call: .; clone_size: few; j_call: TRBJ2-7; v_call: TRBV18; cdr3_aa: CASSPGRDEQYF; cdr3_nt: TGTGCCAGCTCCCCAGGGAGAGACGAGCAGTACTTC
d_call: .; clone_size: .; j_call: TRBJ2-1; v_call: TRBV5-8; cdr3_aa: CASTRSGSIYNEQFF; cdr3_nt: TGTGCCAGCACTCGTTCCGGGTCCATCTACAATGAGCAGTTCTTC
d_call: TRBD1; clone_size: .; j_call: TRBJ2-3; v_call: TRBV19; cdr3_aa: CASSMRDRAQYF; cdr3_nt: TGTGCCAGTAGTATGAGAGACAGGGCGCAGTATTTT
d_call: TRBD1; clone_size: .; j_call: TRBJ2-2; v_call: TRBV7-9; cdr3_aa: CASSNDRGANTGELFF; cdr3_nt: TGTGCCAGCAGTAACGACAGGGGCGCGAACACCGGGGAGCTGTTTTTT
d_call: TRBD1; clone_size: once; j_call: TRBJ1-2; v_call: TRBV7-8; cdr3_aa: CASSFLHRGAGGYTF; cdr3_nt: TGTGCCAGCAGCTTTCTCCACAGGGGGGCAGGTGGCTACACCTTC
d_call: TRBD1; clone_size: .; j_call: TRBJ1-2; v_call: TRBV5-1; cdr3_aa: CASSLATGDAGYTF; cdr3_nt: TGCGCCAGCAGCTTGGCGACAGGGGATGCGGGCTACACCTTC
d_call: .; clone_size: .; j_call: TRBJ1-2; v_call: TRBV25-1; cdr3_aa: CASSLMRSYGYTF; cdr3_nt: TGTGCCAGCAGCCTCATGAGAAGCTATGGCTACACCTTC
d_call: .; clone_size: .; j_call: TRBJ2-1; v_call: TRBV5-1; cdr3_aa: CASSPEGDRYPFF; cdr3_nt: TGCGCCAGCAGCCCGGAGGGAGATAGATACCCGTTCTTC
d_call: TRBD2; clone_size: once; j_call: TRBJ2-7; v_call: TRBV29-1; cdr3_aa: CSVTSASSYEQYF; cdr3_nt: TGCAGCGTAACTAGCGCTAGCTCCTACGAGCAGTACTTC
d_call: .; clone_size: many; j_call: TRBJ2-5; v_call: TRBV23-1; cdr3_aa: CASSQCLSQCGAGETQYF; cdr3_nt: TGCGCCAGCAGTCAATGCTTGAGCCAATGCGGGGCAGGGGAGACCCAGTACTTC
d_call: .; clone_size: once; j_call: TRBJ1-6; v_call: TRBV4-1; cdr3_aa: CASSQNPSMGSPLHF; cdr3_nt: TGCGCCAGCAGCCAAAATCCCTCCATGGGTTCACCCCTCCACTTT
d_call: .; clone_size: once; j_call: TRBJ2-3; v_call: TRBV7-2; cdr3_aa: CASSSRRTGSTDTQYF; cdr3_nt: TGTGCCAGCAGCTCCCGTCGGACGGGAAGCACAGATACGCAGTATTTT
d_call: TRBD2; clone_size: .; j_call: TRBJ2-7; v_call: TRBV7-6; cdr3_aa: CASSLGGRSSYEQYF; cdr3_nt: TGTGCCAGCAGCTTAGGCGGGAGGAGCTCCTACGAGCAGTACTTC
d_call: TRBD2; clone_size: .; j_call: TRBJ2-7; v_call: TRBV4-2; cdr3_aa: CASRPGSGSGEQYF; cdr3_nt: TGTGCCAGCAGGCCTGGAAGCGGGAGTGGGGAGCAGTACTTC
d_call: .; clone_size: .; j_call: TRBJ2-6; v_call: TRBV11-2; cdr3_aa: CASSLLRTSPSGANVLTF; cdr3_nt: TGTGCCAGCAGCTTACTTCGGACAAGCCCCTCTGGGGCCAACGTCCTGACTTTC
d_call: TRBD2; clone_size: .; j_call: TRBJ2-1; v_call: TRBV2; cdr3_aa: CASRRLAGVFNEQFF; cdr3_nt: TGTGCCAGCAGGAGACTAGCGGGAGTGTTCAATGAGCAGTTCTTC
d_call: TRBD1; clone_size: many; j_call: TRBJ2-2; v_call: TRBV19; cdr3_aa: CASSLTGGTGELFF; cdr3_nt: TGTGCCAGTAGCCTAACAGGGGGCACCGGGGAGCTGTTTTTT
d_call: TRBD2; clone_size: .; j_call: TRBJ2-3; v_call: TRBV2; cdr3_aa: CASSYEYGLAGSDTQYF; cdr3_nt: TGTGCCAGCAGTTACGAGTACGGACTAGCGGGATCAGATACGCAGTATTTT
d_call: TRBD2; clone_size: .; j_call: TRBJ2-3; v_call: TRBV11-2; cdr3_aa: CASSLDSGRVSTQYF; cdr3_nt: TGTGCCAGCAGCTTAGATTCGGGGAGGGTCTCTACGCAGTATTTT
d_call: .; clone_size: once; j_call: TRBJ2-3; v_call: TRBV5-1; cdr3_aa: CASSPGGDTQYF; cdr3_nt: TGCGCCAGCAGCCCTGGGGGTGATACGCAGTATTTT
d_call: TRBD2; clone_size: once; j_call: TRBJ2-3; v_call: TRBV19; cdr3_aa: CASRELRGRETDTQYF; cdr3_nt: TGTGCCAGTAGAGAGTTACGCGGGAGGGAGACAGATACGCAGTATTTT
d_call: .; clone_size: .; j_call: TRBJ2-6; v_call: TRBV9; cdr3_aa: CASSADSGANVLTF; cdr3_nt: TGTGCCAGCAGCGCAGACTCGGGCGCCAACGTCCTGACTTTC